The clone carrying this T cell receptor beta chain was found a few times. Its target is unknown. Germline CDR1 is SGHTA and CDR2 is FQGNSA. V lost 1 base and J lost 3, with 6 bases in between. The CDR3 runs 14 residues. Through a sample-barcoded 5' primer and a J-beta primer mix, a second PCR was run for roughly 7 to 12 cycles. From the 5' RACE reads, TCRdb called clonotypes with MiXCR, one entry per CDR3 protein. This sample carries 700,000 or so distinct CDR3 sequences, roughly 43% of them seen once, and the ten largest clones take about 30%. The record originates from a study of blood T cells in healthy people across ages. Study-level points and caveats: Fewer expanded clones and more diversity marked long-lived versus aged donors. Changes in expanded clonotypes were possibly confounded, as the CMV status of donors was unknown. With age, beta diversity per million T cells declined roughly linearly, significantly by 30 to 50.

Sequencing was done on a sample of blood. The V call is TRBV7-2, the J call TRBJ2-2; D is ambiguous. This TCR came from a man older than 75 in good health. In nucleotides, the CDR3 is TGTGCCAGCAGCTTAGGCGCGGACACCGGGGAGCTGTTTTTT. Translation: CASSLGADTGELFF.